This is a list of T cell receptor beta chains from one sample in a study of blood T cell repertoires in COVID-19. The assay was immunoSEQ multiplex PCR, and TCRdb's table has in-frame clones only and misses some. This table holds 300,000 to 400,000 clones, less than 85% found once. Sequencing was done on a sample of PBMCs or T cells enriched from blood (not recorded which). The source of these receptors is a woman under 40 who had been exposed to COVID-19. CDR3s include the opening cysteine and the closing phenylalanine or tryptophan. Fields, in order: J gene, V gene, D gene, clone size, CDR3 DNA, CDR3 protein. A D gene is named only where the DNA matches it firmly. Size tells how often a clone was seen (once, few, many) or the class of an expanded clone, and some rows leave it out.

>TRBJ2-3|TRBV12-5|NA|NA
TGTGCTAGTGGTTTGGTACTAGTCTCTAGCACAGATACGCAGTATTTT
CASGLVLVSSTDTQYF
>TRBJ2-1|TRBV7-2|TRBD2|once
TGTGCCAGCAGCCCCCCCCTTAGCGGGACTTTTTTGGATGAGCAGTTCTTC
CASSPPLSGTFLDEQFF
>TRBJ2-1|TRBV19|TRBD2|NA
TGTGCCAGTAGTATCTCTAGCGGGAGGGGTTCCAATGAGCAGTTCTTC
CASSISSGRGSNEQFF
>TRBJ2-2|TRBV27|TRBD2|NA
TGTGCCAGCAGTTTATTAGCGGGGGGGCTTGGCGGGGAGCTGTTTTTT
CASSLLAGGLGGELFF
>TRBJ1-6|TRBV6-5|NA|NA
TGTGCCAGCAGTTACTCGAGGGGGTTTAATTCACCCCTCCACTTT
CASSYSRGFNSPLHF
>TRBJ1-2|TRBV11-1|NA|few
TGTGCCAGCAGCACCTTTGACAGACACTATGGCTACACCTTC
CASSTFDRHYGYTF
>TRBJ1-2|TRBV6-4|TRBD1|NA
TGTGCCAGCAGCGCCCAGGGGGGACAGGGGGTCTATGGCTACACCTTC
CASSAQGGQGVYGYTF
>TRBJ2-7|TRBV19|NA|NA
TGTGCCAGTAGGGAAGCGCAAACCTACGAGCAGTACTTC
CASREAQTYEQYF
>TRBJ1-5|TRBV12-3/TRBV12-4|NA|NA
TGTGCCAGCAGTCCGGTAGGCAATCAGCCCCAGCATTTT
CASSPVGNQPQHF
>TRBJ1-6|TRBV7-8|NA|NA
TGTGCCAGCAGCTTAGGGAGTGTTAATAATTCACCCCTCCACTTT
CASSLGSVNNSPLHF
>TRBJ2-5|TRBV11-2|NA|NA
TGTGCCAGCAGCTCCCTAGTTACGACAGTCCTACGGCGCGAGACCCAGTACTTC
CASSSLVTTVLRRETQYF
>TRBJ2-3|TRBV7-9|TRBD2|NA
TGTGCCAGCACCTACGGGGGGGTTAAAGATACGCAGTATTTT
CASTYGGVKDTQYF
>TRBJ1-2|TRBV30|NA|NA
TGTGCCTGGAGTAACTTGGCAGGGGACTATGGCTACACCTTC
CAWSNLAGDYGYTF
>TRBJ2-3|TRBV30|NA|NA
TGTGCCTCTGGCTCAGGAACCACAGATACGCAGTATTTT
CASGSGTTDTQYF
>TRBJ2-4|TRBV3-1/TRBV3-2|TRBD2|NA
TGTGCCAGCAGCCACGGGGGGGCCACCAAAAACATTCAGTACTTC
CASSHGGATKNIQYF
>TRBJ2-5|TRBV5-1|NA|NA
TGCGCCAGCAGCTTGGGCCAGGGGCGCATGGAGACCCAGTACTTC
CASSLGQGRMETQYF
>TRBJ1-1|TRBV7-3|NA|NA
TGTGCCAGCAGCTTAAGGGGGCCCTCTGAAGCTTTCTTT
CASSLRGPSEAFF
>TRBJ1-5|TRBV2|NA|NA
TGTGCCAGCAGTGAAAACCGTCTAAGCGCTTTCAATCAGCCCCAGCATTTT
CASSENRLSAFNQPQHF
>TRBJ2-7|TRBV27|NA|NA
TGTGCCAGCAGTCTCGGGACTTCCTACGAGCAGTACTTC
CASSLGTSYEQYF
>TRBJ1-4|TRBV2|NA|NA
TGTGCCAGCAAGGCGTTGAGGGCAACTAATGAAAAACTGTTTTTT
CASKALRATNEKLFF
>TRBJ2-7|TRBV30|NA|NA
TGTGCCTGGAGTGTAGATCTATACGAGCAGTACTTC
CAWSVDLYEQYF
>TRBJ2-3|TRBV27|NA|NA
TGTGCCAGCAACCTAGACGGAACCACAGATACGCAGTATTTT
CASNLDGTTDTQYF
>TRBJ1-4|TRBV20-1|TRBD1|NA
TGCAGTGCTAGTACGCCCGGCAGGGGGTCTGAAAAACTGTTTTTT
CSASTPGRGSEKLFF
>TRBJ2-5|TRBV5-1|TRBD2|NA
TGCGCCAGCGGAGGGAGCGGGAGGGCCGGGGAGACCCAGTACTTC
CASGGSGRAGETQYF
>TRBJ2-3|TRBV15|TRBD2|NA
TGTGCCACCAGACCCTCTGGACTAGCGGGTACGCAGTATTTT
CATRPSGLAGTQYF
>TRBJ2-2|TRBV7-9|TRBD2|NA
TGTGCCAGCAGCCTAGCGGGAGAGAACACCGGGGAGCTGTTTTTT
CASSLAGENTGELFF
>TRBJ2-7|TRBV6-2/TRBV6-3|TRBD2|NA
TGTGCCAGCAGTTACTCATTAGCGGGACCGTACGAGCAGTACTTC
CASSYSLAGPYEQYF
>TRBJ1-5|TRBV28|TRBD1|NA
TGTGCCAGCAGTACCGACAGGGTTGGCAATCAGCCCCAGCATTTT
CASSTDRVGNQPQHF
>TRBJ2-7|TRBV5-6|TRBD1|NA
TGTGCCAGCAGCTCGCTCCCGGGACAGCCCTACGAGCAGTACTTC
CASSSLPGQPYEQYF
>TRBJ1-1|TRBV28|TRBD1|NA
TGTGCCAGCAGACAGGGGACCACTGAAGCTTTCTTT
CASRQGTTEAFF
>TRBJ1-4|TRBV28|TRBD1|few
TGTGCCAGCAGGCCATTTGACAGGGACAGTATTAATGAAAAACTGTTTTTT
CASRPFDRDSINEKLFF
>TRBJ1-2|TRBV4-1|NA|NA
TGCGCCAGCAGCCAAGGAGGCAGCGCTAACTATGGCTACACCTTC
CASSQGGSANYGYTF